The clone carrying this T cell receptor beta chain was seen a handful of times. Its specificity is not known. Germline and genes: mouse. The read ends 4 residues shy of where the CDR3 ends; the end is completed using the germline J gene. Other DNA sequences of this sample code for an identical CDR3. Pooled cutaneous lymph node cells were sorted using CD4, CD8alpha, NKG2D, NKG2ACE and other markers. As the sequencing template, cDNA was produced by extracting RNA and reverse transcribing it. Data came from immunoSEQ multiplex PCR; TCRdb stores just in-frame clones and leaves some out. The specimen has 200,000 to 300,000 clones, none found just once. The data are from a study of CD8+ T cells in alopecia areata. CDR1 is FNHDT and CDR2 is SITEND in the germline V gene (reference sequence). V lost 0 bases, J lost 3 bases, and 6 bases lay in between. CDR3 size: 13 residues. The study, taken as a whole, reports: Higher clonality and more expanded CD8+ clones appeared in lesional than normal scalp.

The receptor's source is a C3H/HeJ mouse with alopecia areata. The strain's MHC type: H2-k. V is TRBV19 and J is TRBJ1-1, with D uncertain. Sequencing was carried out using CD4+ T cells sorted from a lymph node. The sequenced CDR3 bases are TGTGCCAGCAGTATAGGGGGTTACACA. This codes for CASSIGGYT. The CDR3 in its entirety is CASSIGGYTEVFF.